A single sample is the source of the 30 T cell receptor beta chains below, sequenced in a study of vaccination and CD4 T cells after COVID-19. As to treatment: approximately 10-day PBMC culture with coronavirus spike peptide pools or control peptides (ViraFEST assay). Once obtained from cultured CD4+ T cells, the DNA was sequenced using the Oncomine TCR Beta short-read assay. Using its own MiXCR run on the PCR reads, TCRdb lists one record per CDR3 protein. The table shows 12,000 or so distinct CDR3 sequences, with 60% to 65% occurring only once. For these TCRs, the target antigens are not known. Sequences were obtained from CD4+ T cells from blood, cultured in vitro. The receptor set was obtained from a human donor who had recovered from COVID-19.

The CDR3 sequence: CASSGRYYGYTF. Here the CDR3 DNA reads TGTGCCAGCAGCGGACGATACTATGGCTACACCTTC. The chain recombines TRBV28 with TRBJ1-2; D unresolved. There are 12 residues in the CDR3. V shed 6 bases and J shed 3 bases, with 8 bases lying between them. Germline-derived CDR1 and CDR2 are MDHEN and SYDVKM.

This chain connects TRBV6-1 to TRBJ2-3; D might be TRBD1 or TRBD2, each matching 6 bases. V lost 8 bases and J 1 base, leaving 19 bases between the germline ends. CDR3 length: 16 amino acids. Germline lookup yields CDR1 MNHNS and CDR2 SASEGT. DNA of the CDR3: TGTGCCAGCCGAAACCGCGGGACAACCGGCACAGATACGCAGTATTTT. It yields the protein CASRNRGTTGTDTQYF.

This clonotype was picked up one time. The chain combines TRBV7-8 with TRBJ2-3, with D hard to call. Trimming took off 2 bases at V and 4 bases at J, with 13 bases between the two ends. The CDR3 extends over 15 amino acids. The V gene's germline CDR1 is SGHVS and CDR2 FQNEAQ. In nucleotides, the CDR3 is TGTGCCAGCAGCTTATTTCTAGGGCCGCCAGATACGCAGTATTTT. Protein product: CASSLFLGPPDTQYF.

By sample fraction, this clonotype is medium-sized (0.01 to 0.1%). This chain links TRBV11-2 with TRBJ1-1; D possibly corresponds to TRBD1 (5 bases). Germline loops: CDR1 SGHAT, CDR2 FQNNGV. V shed 2 bases and J shed 12 bases, with 13 bases lying between them. The CDR3 covers 12 residues. The CDR3 here is CASSLRVGGTFF. In nucleotides, the CDR3 is TGTGCCAGCAGCTTAAGAGTCGGGGGAACTTTCTTT.

The J gene is TRBJ1-4, the V gene TRBV6-1, with 7 bases that match TRBD1. Germline trimming cut 6 bases from V and 7 bases from J; bases unmatched to any gene: 11. The CDR3 has 15 amino acids. Germline V gene lookup returns CDR1 MNHNS and CDR2 SASEGT. The CDR3 DNA follows: TGTGCCAGCAGACTTACAGGGGCGGGAGGTGAAAAACTGTTTTTT. It yields the protein CASRLTGAGGEKLFF.

This clonotype was counted between two and nine times. The chain combines TRBV19 with TRBJ1-1; 7 nucleotides align to TRBD1. This CDR3 contains 17 residues. V shed 5 bases, J shed 3 bases, and the junction held 15 bases outside the gene matches. Looked up from germline, CDR1 is LNHDA and CDR2 is SQIVND (reference sequence). This CDR3 is CASSPPIRDRIYTEAFF. In DNA, the CDR3 is TGTGCCAGTAGTCCACCAATCCGGGACAGAATTTACACTGAAGCTTTCTTT.

This clonotype was observed a few times. The rearrangement uses TRBV28 and TRBJ2-3; 7 bases map to TRBD2. Germline V gives CDR1 MDHEN, CDR2 SYDVKM. The V segment lost 6 bases and the J segment 0 bases; nucleotides outside the gene matches: 6. The CDR3 has 15 amino acids. CDR3 loop: CASSLQAGSTDTQYF. The CDR3 DNA reads as TGTGCCAGCAGCCTCCAAGCGGGAAGCACAGATACGCAGTATTTT.

DNA of the CDR3: TGTGCCAGCAGTTCCCCCTTGAGCCAGTACTTC. It encodes CASSSPLSQYF. The chain uses TRBV28 and TRBJ2-5; D not certain. CDR3 length equals 11 residues. V lost 4 bases and J 10 bases, leaving 10 bases between the germline ends. Germline lookup yields CDR1 MDHEN and CDR2 SYDVKM. The whole variable domain, remainder taken from reference TRBV28 and TRBJ2-5, is DVKVTQSSRYLVKRTGEKVFLECVQDMDHENMFWYRQDPGLGLRLIYFSYDVKMKEKGDIPEGYSVSREKKERFSLILESASTNQTSMYLCASSSPLSQYFGPGTRLLVL.

In this sample, this clonotype turned up a few times. The gene calls are TRBV20-1 and TRBJ1-3; a weak D match, TRBD1 (6 bases). V lost 0 bases and J 8 bases, leaving 17 bases between the germline ends. Germline lookup yields CDR1 DFQATT and CDR2 SNEGSKA (reference sequence). This CDR3 contains 15 residues. The CDR3 region has the DNA TGCAGTGCTAGAGATCCCTCACAGGGTAGACACACCATATATTTT. Its protein product is CSARDPSQGRHTIYF.

V and J are TRBV7-9 and TRBJ1-4; tentative D call: TRBD1 (5 bases). The ends were cut back, 1 base at V and 6 bases at J, with 9 bases in the middle. The CDR3 covers 14 residues. The germline CDR1 and CDR2 sequences are SEHNR and FQNEAQ (reference sequence). Here the CDR3 reads CASSLGGIDEKLFF. CDR3 nucleotides: TGTGCCAGCAGCTTAGGGGGGATTGATGAAAAACTGTTTTTT.

V usage is TRBV20-1 and J usage is TRBJ1-5, with 8 positions matching TRBD1. CDR3 length: 17 amino acids. Germline CDR1 reads DFQATT; CDR2 reads SNEGSKA (reference sequence). V lost 0 bases, J lost 5 bases, and 12 bases stayed unmatched. The CDR3: CSARELRGRGMDQPQHF. In DNA, the CDR3 is TGCAGTGCTAGAGAGCTCAGGGGGCGCGGGATGGATCAGCCCCAGCATTTT.

This clonotype was found a few times. The V and J genes are TRBV18 and TRBJ1-6; tentative D call: TRBD1 (6 bases). The germline CDR1 and CDR2 sequences are KGHSH and LQKENI. V lost 6 bases to trimming and J lost 7 bases, with 13 bases between them. This CDR3 comprises 14 residues. This CDR3 reads CASSITDRNSPLHF. In nucleotides, the CDR3 is TGTGCCAGCTCGATAACGGACAGAAATTCACCCCTCCACTTT.

This chain connects TRBV7-8 to TRBJ1-5, with D possibly matching TRBD1 (6 bases). Germline V gene sequence: CDR1 SGHVS, CDR2 FQNEAQ. This CDR3 is built from 15 residues. V shed 5 bases and J shed 2 bases, with 13 bases lying between them. CDR3 residues: CASSRHRDGNQPQHF. The CDR3 DNA reads TGTGCCAGCAGCAGACACAGGGATGGCAATCAGCCCCAGCATTTT.

This chain uses TRBV20-1 with TRBJ2-5; possibly TRBD2 for D (5 bases). Trimming removed 0 bases from V and 2 bases from J, with 19 bases in between. In germline, CDR1 is DFQATT, CDR2 SNEGSKA (reference sequence). The CDR3 length is 17 residues. The CDR3 region is CSARDAKSGATQETQYF. Here the CDR3 DNA reads TGCAGTGCTAGAGATGCTAAGAGCGGAGCGACACAAGAGACCCAGTACTTC.

V is TRBV6-4 and J is TRBJ2-2, with 8 bases lining up with TRBD1. Trimming removed 3 bases from V and 2 bases from J; junction bases left unmatched: 2. CDR3 length: 15 amino acids. The germline V gene encodes CDR1 MRHNA and CDR2 SNTAGT. Here the CDR3 reads CASSEGQGNTGELFF. The CDR3 DNA is TGTGCCAGCAGTGAAGGACAGGGAAACACCGGGGAGCTGTTTTTT.

The CDR3 reads CSASGRTAETQYF. DNA of the CDR3: TGCAGTGCTAGCGGGAGAACGGCAGAGACCCAGTACTTC. This sequence joins TRBV20-1 and TRBJ2-5, with D perhaps TRBD2 (6 bases). Germline CDR1 DFQATT, CDR2 SNEGSKA (reference sequence). The CDR3 has 13 amino acids. Trimming stripped 3 bases from V and 4 bases from J, with 12 bases between.

The V and J genes are TRBV6-2 or TRBV6-3 and TRBJ2-7; no firm D call. CDR3 size: 12 residues. Trimming removed 8 bases from V and 2 bases from J, with 10 bases in between. The germline V gene has CDR1 MNHEY and CDR2 SVGEGT. The CDR3 DNA follows: TGTGCCAGCGGTTCCGACACCTACGAGCAGTACTTC. This gives the protein CASGSDTYEQYF.

This sequence joins TRBV2 and TRBJ2-7, with D perhaps matching TRBD1 (5 bases). Germline lookup yields CDR1 SNHLY and CDR2 FYNNEI. Trimming took off 4 bases at V and 3 bases at J, with 10 bases between the two ends. CDR3 length: 13 residues. The CDR3 bases are TGTGCCAGCAGTGCAGGGTTTAACTACGAGCAGTACTTC. Its protein is CASSAGFNYEQYF.

This clonotype has a handful of counts. The J gene is TRBJ2-1, the V gene TRBV6-1, with a weak D call TRBD1 (8 bases). CDR3 length: 16 residues. V gave up 6 bases and J gave up 7 bases, with 22 bases separating them. Germline CDR1 reads MNHNS; CDR2 reads SASEGT. This CDR3 is CASRPGGQGALNEQFF. The CDR3 DNA sequence: TGTGCCAGCAGGCCGGGAGGACAGGGCGCCTTGAATGAGCAGTTCTTC.

This clonotype was found a few times. The CDR3 here is CASSRPGTGSTEAFF. The CDR3 DNA is TGTGCCAGCAGTCGACCTGGGACAGGGTCCACTGAAGCTTTCTTT. V gene TRBV6-1 combines with J gene TRBJ1-1, with 9 bases lining up with TRBD1. CDR1 and CDR2 (germline): MNHNS, SASEGT. V trimming: 5 bases; J trimming: 4 bases; junction bases outside the gene matches: 8. This CDR3 contains 15 residues.

The chain employs TRBV7-3 and TRBJ2-2; no reliable D call. This CDR3 spans 14 amino acids. Trimming shortened V by 1 base and J by 4 bases, and 7 bases separated the two germline ends. Per the germline V gene, CDR1 is SGHTA and CDR2 is FQGTGA. CDR3 sequence: CASSLNGRTGELFF. The CDR3 DNA sequence: TGTGCCAGCAGCTTAAACGGGCGCACCGGGGAGCTGTTTTTT.

By its share, this clonotype is medium-sized. The chain uses TRBV5-8 and TRBJ2-2; no firm D call. The germline gives CDR1 SGHTS, CDR2 YDEGEE. This CDR3 has 13 residues. V was pared by 3 bases and J by 6 bases, with 9 bases between. The CDR3 loop reads CASSSGSSGELFF. CDR3 nucleotides: TGTGCCAGCAGCTCCGGCTCTTCCGGGGAGCTGTTTTTT.

The chain recombines TRBV6-5 with TRBJ2-1; TRBD1 or TRBD2 may be the D gene (9 bases each). The CDR3 length is 18 residues. The V end was cut by 2 bases, the J end by 12 bases, with 29 bases between. The V gene's germline CDR1 is MNHEY and CDR2 SVGAGI. The CDR3 loop is CASSYGTGSRGRGSGQFF. CDR3 bases: TGTGCCAGCAGTTACGGGACAGGGAGCCGCGGGAGGGGTTCCGGGCAGTTCTTC.

The chain links TRBV6-2 or TRBV6-3 to TRBJ2-7; 8 bases map to TRBD2. CDR3 length: 15 residues. The J segment lost 2 bases and the V segment lost 6 bases, leaving 9 bases of the junction unmatched. Per germline, CDR1 MNHEY and CDR2 SVGEGT. CDR3 coding DNA: TGTGCCAGCAGCCGAGGACTAGCAGGAACCTACGAGCAGTACTTC. The encoded protein is CASSRGLAGTYEQYF.

The chain employs TRBV7-8 and TRBJ2-1; D is unclear. Germline V gene data show CDR1 as SGHVS and CDR2 as FQNEAQ. The ends were cut back, 3 bases at V and 6 bases at J, with 6 bases in the middle. The CDR3 contains 12 residues. The CDR3 coding sequence is TGTGCCAGCAGCTTTCAGCTCAATGAGCAGTTCTTC. This encodes CASSFQLNEQFF.

V usage is TRBV7-9 and J usage is TRBJ1-1, with D perhaps matching TRBD1 (5 bases). CDR1 SEHNR and CDR2 FQNEAQ come from the germline V gene (reference sequence). Trimming pared 5 bases from V and 4 bases from J, leaving 14 bases between. This CDR3 is built from 14 residues. The CDR3 protein is CASSARVYGTEAFF. As DNA, the CDR3 is TGTGCCAGCAGCGCCAGGGTTTATGGCACTGAAGCTTTCTTT.

This chain joins TRBV6-1 and TRBJ2-7; tentatively, D is TRBD1 (6 bases). Germline assignment: CDR1 MNHNS and CDR2 SASEGT. V was clipped by 4 bases and J by 7 bases, with 14 bases between them. CDR3 length: 13 amino acids. The CDR3 reads CASSATGYGEQYF. CDR3 DNA: TGTGCCAGCAGTGCCACAGGGTATGGGGAGCAGTACTTC.

Note on this clonotype: The junction shows a germline mismatch at one end, possibly a read error. This rearrangement joins TRBV20-1 to TRBJ2-7; 8 bases are a match to TRBD1. This CDR3 has 12 amino acids. Germline CDR1 and CDR2: DFQATT and SNEGSKA (reference sequence). The CDR3 DNA follows: TGCAGTGCTACCCGAAGGACAGGGCCTTTCCTGTTC. Translating it yields CSATRRTGPFLF.

J is TRBJ2-7 and V is TRBV5-1; D may match TRBD1 or TRBD2 (5 bases each). Trimming removed 4 bases at V and 7 bases at J, with 24 bases between. The CDR3 consists of 16 residues. Germline CDR1 is SGHRS and CDR2 is YFSETQ. The CDR3, as DNA: TGCGCCAGCAGCCCCGGGACGGGGACCCACCTCGGGGAGCAGTACTTC. Amino acids: CASSPGTGTHLGEQYF.

V is TRBV3-1 and J is TRBJ1-2; TRBD1 matches at 8 bases. The junction had 8 bases not matched to a gene; V was cut back by 1 base and J by 4 bases. The CDR3 loop spans 16 amino acids. Germline-derived CDR1 and CDR2 are LGHDT and YNNKEL (reference sequence). CDR3 protein: CASSQVQGAHGYGYTF. The DNA for the CDR3 is TGTGCCAGCAGCCAAGTTCAGGGGGCCCATGGCTATGGCTACACCTTC.